Below, 31 T cell receptor beta chains from the same sample are listed, as sequenced in a study of response to subunit inactivated influenza vaccine. From the RT-PCR reads, TCRdb called clonotypes with MiXCR, one entry per CDR3 protein. This table has roughly 500,000 distinct CDR3 sequences, 16% appearing once. Sequenced material: CD4+ T cells sorted from PBMCs, taken about 24 months after vaccination. All receptors derive from a man aged 45 to 70 who received an inactivated influenza vaccine.

The rearrangement links TRBV6-2 or TRBV6-3 to TRBJ2-1; 7 nucleotides line up with TRBD1. V lost 6 bases and J lost 0; bases outside the gene matches: 5. Germline loops: CDR1 MNHEY, CDR2 SVGEGT. The CDR3 length is 15 residues. CDR3 amino acids: CASRPNRGSYNEQFF. CDR3 coding DNA: TGTGCCAGCAGGCCTAACAGGGGCTCCTACAATGAGCAGTTCTTC.

This chain joins TRBV12-3 or TRBV12-4 and TRBJ1-4, with a possible D match to TRBD1 (5 bases). With 3 bases removed from V and 4 bases from J, the gap between germline ends came to 12 bases. CDR3 length: 15 amino acids. CDR3 bases: TGTGCCAGCAGTTTCGCAGGGAGTAGTAATGAAAAACTGTTTTTT. Its protein product is CASSFAGSSNEKLFF.

The chain employs TRBV20-1 and TRBJ2-1; 8 bases agree with TRBD2. The ends lost 0 bases at V and 0 bases at J; junction bases unmatched: 7. There are 17 residues in the CDR3. CDR1 is DFQATT and CDR2 is SNEGSKA in the germline V gene (reference sequence). The CDR3: CSARDPGLASSYNEQFF. In DNA form, the CDR3 reads TGCAGTGCTAGAGATCCTGGACTAGCCAGCTCCTACAATGAGCAGTTCTTC.

This clonotype was observed a few times. V is TRBV7-2 and J is TRBJ2-5; D is undetermined. This CDR3 has 14 amino acids. Germline values: CDR1 SGHTA, CDR2 FQGNSA. V lost 6 bases and J lost 2, with 13 bases in between. The CDR3 coding sequence is TGTGCCAGCAGGTCACCCGGCAATCAAGAGACCCAGTACTTC. Protein: CASRSPGNQETQYF.

This clonotype was counted between two and nine times. V usage is TRBV27 and J usage is TRBJ1-1; TRBD1 is a possible D gene (5 bases). Trimming removed 5 bases at V and 0 bases at J, with 10 bases between. The CDR3 has 14 residues. Germline V gene data show CDR1 as MNHEY and CDR2 as SMNVEV (reference sequence). The DNA for the CDR3 is TGTGCCAGCAGTCCTCGACAGTTGAACACTGAAGCTTTCTTT. Translated, it gives CASSPRQLNTEAFF.

This clonotype was observed a few times. V and J are TRBV5-1 and TRBJ2-7, with D maybe TRBD1 (6 bases). This CDR3 comprises 13 residues. CDR1 is SGHRS and CDR2 is YFSETQ in the germline V gene. V was trimmed by 2 bases and J by 3 bases, leaving 9 bases between them. The CDR3 here is CASSFGTNYEQYF. DNA for the CDR3: TGCGCCAGCAGCTTCGGGACAAACTACGAGCAGTACTTC.

The chain carries TRBV7-2 and TRBJ2-1, with D tentatively TRBD1 (5 bases). The germline V and J ends were trimmed by 8 bases and 4 bases, with 21 bases remaining between them. Germline V gives CDR1 SGHTA, CDR2 FQGNSA. This CDR3 is 16 amino acids long. For the CDR3, the DNA is TGTGCCAGCCGCAAGGCTGGGGCGGAATGGTACAATGAGCAGTTCTTC. It specifies CASRKAGAEWYNEQFF. The full variable domain, completed using reference TRBV7-2 and TRBJ2-1, is GAGVSQSPSNKVTEKGKDVELRCDPISGHTALYWYRQSLGQGLEFLIYFQGNSAPDKSGLPSDRFSAERTGGSVSTLTIQRTQQEDSAVYLCASRKAGAEWYNEQFFGPGTRLTVL.

V is TRBV6-2 or TRBV6-3 and J is TRBJ1-1; D gene uncertain. The CDR3 has 14 amino acids. Germline assignment: CDR1 MNHEY and CDR2 SVGEGT. Trimming pared 2 bases from V and 4 bases from J, leaving 11 bases between. The CDR3 sequence is CASSYGERSTEAFF. Written as DNA, the CDR3 is TGTGCCAGCAGTTACGGGGAAAGGAGCACTGAAGCTTTCTTT.

Concerning this clonotype itself: A much larger clone lies a single base off, so this may be a read error. V and J are TRBV5-6 and TRBJ2-7; possibly TRBD1 for D (5 bases). Germline V CDR1 and CDR2: SGHDT, YYEEEE. The CDR3 spans 14 residues. V lost 5 bases to trimming and J lost 1 base, with 13 bases between them. DNA for the CDR3: TGTGCCAGCAGATTCATAGGGGATTCCTACGAGCAGTACTTC. Translated, it gives CASRFIGDSYEQYF.

This clonotype was observed at least ten times. The chain employs TRBV24-1 and TRBJ2-3; D is unresolved. The CDR3 runs to 13 residues. The V gene's germline CDR1 is KGHDR and CDR2 SFDVKD. V gave up 5 bases and J gave up 0 bases, with 5 bases separating them. The chain's CDR3 is CATSVGSTDTQYF. The CDR3 bases are TGTGCCACCAGTGTCGGGAGCACAGATACGCAGTATTTT.

This chain joins TRBV3-1 and TRBJ2-1; no clear D. The CDR3 runs 15 residues. Looked up from germline, CDR1 is LGHDT and CDR2 is YNNKEL (reference sequence). V was shortened by 4 bases and J by 6 bases, with 16 bases between the two germline ends. The CDR3, as DNA: TGTGCCAGCAGCCCCTCGAGTCTTCGCTCCAATGAGCAGTTCTTC. Protein: CASSPSSLRSNEQFF.

The chain joins TRBV20-1 to TRBJ2-5, with TRBD1 matching over 9 bases. Germline CDR1 is DFQATT and CDR2 is SNEGSKA (reference sequence). The V segment lost 5 bases and the J segment 4 bases; nucleotides outside the gene matches: 5. The CDR3 is 13 residues long. CDR3 in amino acids: CSADYRGRETQYF. The CDR3 DNA sequence: TGCAGTGCTGACTACAGGGGGCGAGAGACCCAGTACTTC.

This chain joins TRBV7-2 and TRBJ2-4; either TRBD1 or TRBD2 may fit D (5 bases each). CDR3 length: 15 amino acids. CDR1 is SGHTA and CDR2 is FQGNSA in the germline V gene. V was cut by 1 base and J by 6 bases, with 13 bases left in between. The DNA for the CDR3 is TGTGCCAGCAGCTTAGGTGTAGGGGCGGGAAACATTCAGTACTTC. Protein sequence: CASSLGVGAGNIQYF.

This clonotype was seen many times. The V gene is TRBV6-2 or TRBV6-3, the J gene TRBJ2-4; TRBD1 matches at 7 bases. The CDR3 extends over 16 amino acids. Per the germline V gene, CDR1 is MNHEY and CDR2 is SVGEGT. J was trimmed by 3 bases and V by 6 bases; bases with no gene match: 11. CDR3 DNA sequence: TGTGCCAGCAGCCCCCCAACCGGGACAGACAAAAACATTCAGTACTTC. As protein: CASSPPTGTDKNIQYF.

The genes are TRBV7-8 and TRBJ2-6; a weak D match, TRBD2 (6 bases). In germline, CDR1 is SGHVS, CDR2 FQNEAQ. V was cut by 2 bases and J by 1 base, with 15 bases left in between. This CDR3 comprises 18 residues. The CDR3 nucleotides read TGTGCCAGCAGCTTAACCGGGACTCCCCCATCTGGGGCCAACGTCCTGACTTTC. Protein sequence: CASSLTGTPPSGANVLTF.

This clonotype was detected only a few times. The CDR3 DNA follows: TGCAGTGCTAGAGATCGGGATAAGGGGAATTCACCCCTCCACTTT. This gives the protein CSARDRDKGNSPLHF. The chain links TRBV20-1 to TRBJ1-6, with D perhaps TRBD1 (5 bases). With 0 bases removed from V and 7 bases from J, the gap between germline ends came to 13 bases. The length of the CDR3 is 15 residues. The germline CDR1 and CDR2 sequences are DFQATT and SNEGSKA (reference sequence).

The chain uses TRBV28 and TRBJ2-7; 7 bases fit TRBD2. CDR1 is MDHEN and CDR2 is SYDVKM in the germline V gene. The CDR3 spans 14 residues. V lost 7 bases and J lost 5; bases outside the gene matches: 11. The CDR3 sequence is CASNSLGGFHEQYF. Here the CDR3 DNA reads TGTGCCAGCAACTCATTGGGAGGGTTCCACGAGCAGTACTTC.

The V call is TRBV7-2, the J call TRBJ2-2; unclear D gene. Germline assignment: CDR1 SGHTA and CDR2 FQGNSA. The CDR3 totals 15 residues. The V gene lost 3 bases and the J gene lost 2 bases, with 10 bases spanning the gap. CDR3: CASSFRSPNTGELFF. The CDR3 region has the DNA TGTGCCAGCAGCTTCCGTTCCCCTAACACCGGGGAGCTGTTTTTT. The variable domain in full, with the rest retrieved from reference TRBV7-2 and TRBJ2-2, is GAGVSQSPSNKVTEKGKDVELRCDPISGHTALYWYRQSLGQGLEFLIYFQGNSAPDKSGLPSDRFSAERTGGSVSTLTIQRTQQEDSAVYLCASSFRSPNTGELFFGEGSRLTVL.

This clonotype has only a few counts. The V gene is TRBV19, the J gene TRBJ2-7; D gene ambiguous. The CDR3 consists of 13 residues. Trimming took 7 bases from V and 0 from J, leaving 10 bases between them. Germline values: CDR1 LNHDA, CDR2 SQIVND (reference sequence). The CDR3 is CASNQPPSYEQYF. CDR3 DNA: TGTGCCAGTAATCAACCGCCCTCCTACGAGCAGTACTTC.

This chain links TRBV5-1 with TRBJ2-2, with no clear D. Germline values: CDR1 SGHRS, CDR2 YFSETQ. The CDR3 consists of 16 residues. Trimming removed 0 bases from V and 2 bases from J, with 11 bases in between. CDR3 in amino acids: CASSLGDTPNTGELFF. CDR3 nucleotide sequence: TGCGCCAGCAGCTTGGGCGATACACCCAACACCGGGGAGCTGTTTTTT.

This clonotype was seen a few times. The chain is built from TRBV29-1 and TRBJ2-2; D is perhaps TRBD1 or TRBD2 (5 bases each). Germline V CDR1 and CDR2: SQVTM, ANQGSEA. The ends were cut back, 7 bases at V and 0 bases at J, with 15 bases in the middle. This CDR3 contains 15 residues. The CDR3 here is CSAAVGDANTGELFF. The CDR3 region has the DNA TGCAGCGCCGCCGTGGGGGACGCGAACACCGGGGAGCTGTTTTTT.

In its sample, this clonotype was seen many times. The chain links TRBV4-2 to TRBJ2-1, with a tentative D call TRBD1 (6 bases). The CDR3 runs to 13 residues. Germline V CDR1 and CDR2: LGHNA, YNFKEQ. The V end lost 3 bases, the J end lost 15 bases, and 18 bases lay between the germline ends. The CDR3: CASSQDRIRARFF. The CDR3 nucleotides read TGTGCCAGCAGCCAGGACAGAATCCGGGCCCGGTTCTTC.

The table lists this clonotype with a few counts. The chain has TRBV14 and TRBJ1-2; tentatively, D is TRBD1 (6 bases). Germline V gives CDR1 SGHDN, CDR2 FVKESK. CDR3 size: 16 residues. Between the trimmed V and J ends, which lost 4 bases and 3 bases, there was a span of 18 bases. The CDR3 is CASSPHRGAPDYGYTF. In DNA form, the CDR3 reads TGTGCCAGCAGCCCACATCGGGGGGCGCCGGACTATGGCTACACCTTC.

V is TRBV5-1 and J is TRBJ2-6; 8 nucleotides agree with TRBD1. J lost 4 bases, V lost 2 bases, and 5 bases had no gene match. This CDR3 is 16 amino acids long. Per the germline V gene, CDR1 is SGHRS and CDR2 is YFSETQ. CDR3 residues: CASSFQGAGGANVLTF. DNA for the CDR3: TGCGCCAGCAGCTTCCAGGGGGCTGGGGGGGCCAACGTCCTGACTTTC.

This rearrangement joins TRBV6-5 to TRBJ2-7; either TRBD1 or TRBD2 may fit D (5 bases each). CDR1 and CDR2 from the germline V gene are MNHEY and SVGAGI. The CDR3 is 16 amino acids. The germline V and J ends were trimmed by 5 bases and 6 bases, with 23 bases remaining between them. CDR3 bases: TGTGCCAGCAGTCTAACACGAGGGGCCCTAAAGGGCGAGCAGTACTTC. It is translated as CASSLTRGALKGEQYF.

This clonotype was seen only a few times. V gene TRBV6-8 combines with J gene TRBJ2-5; D is possibly TRBD2 (5 bases). The CDR3 runs 14 residues. In germline, CDR1 is MNHGY, CDR2 SAAAGT. Trimming cost V 6 bases and J 5 bases, with 16 bases left between them. The CDR3 here is CASRDRAPGETQYF. CDR3 nucleotides: TGTGCCAGCAGGGACCGGGCTCCGGGGGAGACCCAGTACTTC.

V is TRBV20-1 and J is TRBJ1-5; TRBD1 agrees at 7 bases. The CDR3 length is 13 residues. Per germline, CDR1 DFQATT and CDR2 SNEGSKA (reference sequence). Trimming at V came to 5 bases and at J to 3 bases, leaving 4 bases not matched to a gene. CDR3 bases: TGCAGTGCTCACAGGGGCGCCAATCAGCCCCAGCATTTT. Translating it yields CSAHRGANQPQHF.

This clonotype was observed a few times. V gene TRBV7-7 combines with J gene TRBJ2-2; D is perhaps TRBD1 (5 bases). V lost 3 bases, J lost 4 bases, and 12 bases lay in between. This CDR3 has 15 amino acids. CDR1 SSHAT and CDR2 FNYEAQ come from the germline V gene (reference sequence). CDR3 DNA sequence: TGTGCCAGCAGCTTGGCAGGGCCCAGCACCGGGGAGCTGTTTTTT. This encodes CASSLAGPSTGELFF.

This clonotype was found many times. This chain uses TRBV4-1 with TRBJ2-2; 12 nucleotides align to TRBD1. The length of the CDR3 is 17 residues. Unmatched junction bases numbered 7, after V lost 3 bases and J lost 5 bases. Germline V gives CDR1 MGHRA, CDR2 YSYEKL. CDR3 coding DNA: TGCGCCAGCAGCCAGAGACGGGACAGGGGGCGGACCGGGGAGCTGTTTTTT. Its translation: CASSQRRDRGRTGELFF.

The chain combines TRBV4-1 with TRBJ1-1, with D perhaps TRBD1 (5 bases). This CDR3 spans 16 amino acids. The germline V and J ends were trimmed by 0 bases and 0 bases, with 11 bases remaining between them. The V gene's germline CDR1 is MGHRA and CDR2 YSYEKL. CDR3 loop: CASSQDPPGLNTEAFF. In nucleotides, the CDR3 is TGCGCCAGCAGCCAAGATCCGCCGGGGCTGAACACTGAAGCTTTCTTT.

This clonotype showed up many times. The rearrangement uses TRBV29-1 and TRBJ2-3, with TRBD2 matching 8 bases. Germline CDR1 and CDR2: SQVTM and ANQGSEA. This CDR3 spans 13 amino acids. V lost 3 bases to trimming and J lost 11 bases; unmatched junction nucleotides: 10. CDR3: CSVEVAGLFVQYF. The CDR3 region has the DNA TGCAGCGTTGAGGTAGCGGGGTTATTTGTGCAGTATTTT.